A single sample is the source of the 21 T cell receptor beta chains below, sequenced in a study of T cell repertoires in cytomegalovirus infection. TCRdb re-derived calls from the reads in MiXCR, one entry per CDR3 protein. The table has around 740,000 distinct CDR3 sequences, 35% to 40% seen once; the top ten hold 2.8%. Sequencing input: PBMCs. All receptors come from a human donor in good health (CMV status not recorded). Some clones in this sample may be carry-over from other donors' samples.

Only a few counts were recorded for this clonotype. The genes are TRBV14 and TRBJ2-2; no reliable D call. Germline CDR1 and CDR2: SGHDN and FVKESK. This CDR3 is built from 12 residues. Trimming cost V 4 bases and J 8 bases, with 8 bases left between them. The chain's CDR3 is CASSRTWGELFF. For the CDR3, the DNA is TGTGCCAGCAGCCGCACTTGGGGGGAGCTGTTTTTT.

A few counts support this clonotype. The chain joins TRBV19 to TRBJ2-2, with 8 bases that match TRBD2. CDR3 size: 14 residues. The V gene end was trimmed by 10 bases and the J gene end by 5 bases; junction bases not matched to a gene: 9. Germline-derived CDR1 and CDR2 are LNHDA and SQIVND (reference sequence). The DNA for the CDR3 is TGTGCCATCGGGAGCGGGAGAGGGACCGGGGAGCTGTTTTTT. It encodes CAIGSGRGTGELFF.

Notes on this clonotype: Its ends do not fully match the called genes, so a read error is possible. The CDR3 is CDSSAGTGELFF. The CDR3 nucleotides read TGTGACAGCAGTGCGGGAACCGGGGAGCTGTTTTTT. V usage is TRBV28 and J usage is TRBJ2-2; the D gene is possibly TRBD2 (6 bases). The germline CDR1 and CDR2 sequences are MDHEN and SYDVKM. The CDR3 sequence is 12 residues long.

The gene calls are TRBV6-5 and TRBJ2-3; D not certain. From germline, CDR1 is MNHEY and CDR2 SVGAGI. V was cut by 2 bases and J by 2 bases, with 5 bases left in between. CDR3 length: 13 residues. This chain's CDR3 is CASSYVDTDTQYF. CDR3 bases: TGTGCCAGCAGTTACGTCGACACAGATACGCAGTATTTT.

This chain uses TRBV20-1 with TRBJ2-7; 7 nucleotides agree with TRBD2. Germline loops: CDR1 DFQATT, CDR2 SNEGSKA (reference sequence). V dropped 2 bases and J dropped 3; count of bases not matched to a gene: 7. The CDR3 sequence is 14 residues long. The CDR3 nucleotides read TGCAGTGCTAGATGGGCGGGAGCCTGCTACGAGCAGTACTTC. Translating gives CSARWAGACYEQYF.

V usage is TRBV10-3 and J usage is TRBJ2-4, with TRBD2 identical over 7 bases. Germline loops: CDR1 ENHRY, CDR2 SYGVKD. This CDR3 is built from 14 residues. The ends lost 3 bases at V and 13 bases at J; junction bases unmatched: 12. The CDR3 sequence is CAISDHGREGLQYF. Written as DNA, the CDR3 is TGTGCCATCAGTGACCACGGAAGGGAGGGGCTCCAGTACTTC.

The chain couples TRBV20-1 to TRBJ2-1, with 10 bases matching TRBD1. V shed 3 bases, J shed 2 bases, and the junction held 4 bases outside the gene matches. The CDR3 covers 15 residues. From germline, CDR1 is DFQATT and CDR2 SNEGSKA (reference sequence). CDR3: CSARRDRGTYNEQFF. In DNA form, the CDR3 reads TGCAGTGCTAGGCGGGACAGGGGAACCTACAATGAGCAGTTCTTC.

The chain joins TRBV19 to TRBJ2-1; D may be TRBD2 (6 bases). CDR3 length: 13 residues. Germline values: CDR1 LNHDA, CDR2 SQIVND (reference sequence). With 5 bases removed from V and 8 bases from J, the gap between germline ends came to 13 bases. The CDR3 bases are TGTGCCAGTAGTCGGGAGTGGGGCGATGAGCAGTTCTTC. The encoded protein is CASSREWGDEQFF.

The J gene is TRBJ2-1, the V gene TRBV7-9; D is ambiguous. Germline V gene data show CDR1 as SEHNR and CDR2 as FQNEAQ (reference sequence). The CDR3 extends over 12 amino acids. V lost 5 bases and J lost 10, with 12 bases in between. The CDR3 sequence is CASSPASPEQFF. The CDR3 nucleotides are TGTGCCAGCAGCCCCGCGTCCCCCGAGCAGTTCTTC.

V and J are TRBV7-3 and TRBJ1-1, with 8 bases aligning to TRBD1. CDR1 is SGHTA and CDR2 is FQGTGA in the germline V gene. CDR3 size: 18 residues. V was pared by 5 bases and J by 1 base, with 15 bases of the junction left unmatched. The CDR3: CASSPWGLQGGENTEAFF. CDR3 coding DNA: TGTGCCAGCAGCCCCTGGGGGCTACAGGGGGGGGAGAACACTGAAGCTTTCTTT.

This chain joins TRBV6-6 and TRBJ1-1; D remains unclear. This CDR3 contains 10 residues. Germline V gene data show CDR1 as MNHNY and CDR2 as SVGAGI (reference sequence). V lost 9 bases, J lost 5 bases, and 7 bases lay in between. This chain's CDR3 is CASRITEAFF. The CDR3 DNA is TGTGCCAGTCGGATAACTGAAGCTTTCTTT.

For the CDR3, the DNA is TGTGCCACCCTCTTTGGAACTGGCTACACCTTC. This translates into CATLFGTGYTF. This sequence joins TRBV6-2 or TRBV6-3 and TRBJ1-2; no clear D gene. Germline V gives CDR1 MNHEY, CDR2 SVGEGT. The CDR3 is 11 residues long. Trimming removed 10 bases from V and 7 bases from J, with 13 bases in between.

About this clonotype: An end of the junction does not agree with germline; a read error may underlie this. The gene calls are TRBV7-9 and TRBJ2-5, with D unclear. This CDR3 has 14 residues. Looked up from germline, CDR1 is SEHNR and CDR2 is FQNEAQ (reference sequence). CDR3 in amino acids: CPSSFFHGPQAQYF. CDR3 bases: TGTCCCAGCAGCTTTTTTCACGGGCCCCAGGCCCAGTACTTC.

The sample holds many counts of this clonotype. The chain couples TRBV7-2 to TRBJ1-2; 11 bases align to TRBD1. The germline CDR1 and CDR2 sequences are SGHTA and FQGNSA. This CDR3 spans 20 amino acids. The V gene end was trimmed by 0 bases and the J gene end by 4 bases; junction bases not matched to a gene: 16. The DNA for the CDR3 is TGTGCCAGCAGCTTAGCGCGTGCTGGGACAGGGGGGCGAAAAGTCTATGGCTACACCTTC. Its translation is CASSLARAGTGGRKVYGYTF.

V gene TRBV20-1 combines with J gene TRBJ2-7, with D perhaps being TRBD1 or TRBD2 (7 bases each). The CDR3 runs to 16 residues. V was shortened by 1 base and J by 6 bases, with 22 bases between the two germline ends. Germline-derived CDR1 and CDR2 are DFQATT and SNEGSKA (reference sequence). CDR3 in DNA: TGCAGTGCTAGAGTTGTCAGGGGGGGCCTGGTCTCCGAGCAGTACTTC. It codes for CSARVVRGGLVSEQYF.

This chain links TRBV5-6 with TRBJ2-7, with 8 positions matching TRBD2. CDR1 is SGHDT, CDR2 YYEEEE, per germline. This CDR3 is built from 15 residues. V dropped 2 bases and J dropped 4; count of bases not matched to a gene: 8. CDR3 DNA: TGTGCCAGCAGCTTTCAAGCGGGAGTTGAGTACGAGCAGTACTTC. Amino acid sequence: CASSFQAGVEYEQYF.

This clonotype was observed a handful of times. The genes are TRBV7-2 and TRBJ1-5; no definite D call. Germline CDR1 SGHTA, CDR2 FQGNSA. Trimming took off 11 bases at V and 3 bases at J, with 14 bases between the two ends. This CDR3 is built from 13 residues. CDR3: CAVSSGYNQPQHF. In DNA form, the CDR3 reads TGTGCCGTCTCATCGGGCTACAATCAGCCCCAGCATTTT.

The chain uses TRBV10-3 and TRBJ1-2; TRBD1 matches 9 bases. J lost 6 bases, V lost 6 bases, and 5 bases had no gene match. CDR1 is ENHRY and CDR2 is SYGVKD in the germline V gene. There are 13 residues in the CDR3. CDR3 coding DNA: TGTGCCATCAGGCCGGGACAGGGCAATGGCTACACCTTC. Protein: CAIRPGQGNGYTF.

This clonotype appeared a few times. The genes are TRBV27 and TRBJ2-3; TRBD1 matches 7 bases. The trim removed 4 bases at V and 6 bases at J, leaving 19 bases unmatched. The V gene's germline CDR1 is MNHEY and CDR2 SMNVEV (reference sequence). This CDR3 contains 18 residues. CDR3 in amino acids: CASSYKNLGDSKSDTQYF. Here the CDR3 DNA reads TGTGCCAGCAGTTATAAAAATCTGGGGGACAGTAAATCGGATACGCAGTATTTT.

This clonotype occurred a few times. This chain links TRBV7-9 with TRBJ1-2; 7 bases are a match to TRBD1. CDR1 SEHNR and CDR2 FQNEAQ come from the germline V gene (reference sequence). The CDR3 has 14 residues. V shed 5 bases, J shed 8 bases, and the junction held 11 bases outside the gene matches. The chain's CDR3 is CASSNTDRRGGYTF. DNA for the CDR3: TGTGCCAGCAGCAACACGGACAGGCGGGGAGGCTACACCTTC. Complete variable domain (other parts from reference TRBV7-9 and TRBJ1-2): DTGVSQNPRHKITKRGQNVTFRCDPISEHNRLYWYRQTLGQGPEFLTYFQNEAQLEKSRLLSDRFSAERPKGSFSTLEIQRTEQGDSAMYLCASSNTDRRGGYTFGSGTRLTVV.

The J gene is TRBJ1-6, the V gene TRBV12-3 or TRBV12-4; TRBD1 aligns across 9 bases. The CDR3 has 16 amino acids. V lost 6 bases, J lost 6 bases, and 9 bases stayed unmatched. The DNA of the CDR3 is TGTGCCAGCAGCAAGACAGGGGGGAGTGGTAATTCACCCCTCCACTTT. Its translation: CASSKTGGSGNSPLHF.